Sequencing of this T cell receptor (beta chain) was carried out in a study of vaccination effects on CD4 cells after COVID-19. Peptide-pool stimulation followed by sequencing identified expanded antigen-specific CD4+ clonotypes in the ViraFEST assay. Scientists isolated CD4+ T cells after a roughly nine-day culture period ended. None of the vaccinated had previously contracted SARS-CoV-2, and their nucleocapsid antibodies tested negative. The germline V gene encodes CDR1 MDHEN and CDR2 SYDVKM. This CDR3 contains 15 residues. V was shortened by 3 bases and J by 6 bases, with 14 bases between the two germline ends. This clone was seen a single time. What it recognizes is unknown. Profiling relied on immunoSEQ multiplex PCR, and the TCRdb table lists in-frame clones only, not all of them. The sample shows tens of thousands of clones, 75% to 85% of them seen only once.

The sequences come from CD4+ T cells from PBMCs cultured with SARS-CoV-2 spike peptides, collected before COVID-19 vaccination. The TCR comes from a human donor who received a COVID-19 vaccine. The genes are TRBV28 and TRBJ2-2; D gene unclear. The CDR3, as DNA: TGTGCCAGCAGTTTCGTAACAGATATGGCCGGGGAGCTGTTTTTT. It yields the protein CASSFVTDMAGELFF. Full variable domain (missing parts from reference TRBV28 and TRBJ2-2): DVKVTQSSRYLVKRTGEKVFLECVQDMDHENMFWYRQDPGLGLRLIYFSYDVKMKEKGDIPEGYSVSREKKERFSLILESASTNQTSMYLCASSFVTDMAGELFFGEGSRLTVL.